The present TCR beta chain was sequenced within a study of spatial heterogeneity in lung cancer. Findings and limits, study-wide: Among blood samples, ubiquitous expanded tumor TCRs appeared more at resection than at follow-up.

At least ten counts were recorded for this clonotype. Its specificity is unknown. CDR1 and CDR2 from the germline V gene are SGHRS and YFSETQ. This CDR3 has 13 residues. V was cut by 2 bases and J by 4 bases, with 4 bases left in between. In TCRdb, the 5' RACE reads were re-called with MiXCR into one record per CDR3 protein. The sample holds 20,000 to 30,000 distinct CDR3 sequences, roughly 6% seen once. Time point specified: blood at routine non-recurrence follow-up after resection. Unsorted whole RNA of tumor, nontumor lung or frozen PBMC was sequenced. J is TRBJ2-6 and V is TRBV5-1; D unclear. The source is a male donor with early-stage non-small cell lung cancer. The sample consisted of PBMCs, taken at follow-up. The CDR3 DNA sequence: TGCGCCAGCAGCTTTGGAGGGGCCAACGTCCTGACTTTC. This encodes CASSFGGANVLTF.